The 20 T cell receptor beta chains below were found in one sample sequenced in a study of beta chain features in type 1 diabetes. Investigators reverse transcribed all isolated RNA, so they sequenced expressed TCRB transcripts. The data were produced by immunoSEQ multiplex PCR, yet TCRdb's version contains in-frame clones alone and is incomplete. The profile shows a few hundred thousand clones, about 10% of them singletons. Sequenced sample: naive CD4+ T cells from blood. Source of these receptors: a woman aged 25 to 39 in good health.

The rearrangement links TRBV7-2 to TRBJ1-1, with 9 bases that match TRBD1. CDR1 is SGHTA and CDR2 is FQGNSA in the germline V gene. Unmatched junction bases numbered 7, after V lost 0 bases and J lost 5 bases. This CDR3 is 16 amino acids long. The CDR3 nucleotides read TGTGCCAGCAGCTTAGCGGAGACAGGGGGTCCAACTGAAGCTTTCTTT. It specifies CASSLAETGGPTEAFF. Variable domain in full (rest from reference TRBV7-2 and TRBJ1-1): GAGVSQSPSNKVTEKGKDVELRCDPISGHTALYWYRQSLGQGLEFLIYFQGNSAPDKSGLPSDRFSAERTGGSVSTLTIQRTQQEDSAVYLCASSLAETGGPTEAFFGQGTRLTVV.

The genes are TRBV4-2 and TRBJ2-1, with 8 nucleotides matching TRBD2. Germline loops: CDR1 LGHNA, CDR2 YNFKEQ. Unmatched junction bases numbered 1, after V lost 0 bases and J lost 3 bases. This CDR3 is 15 amino acids long. The CDR3 nucleotides are TGTGCCAGCAGCCAAGACACTAGCGGCTACAATGAGCAGTTCTTC. It yields the protein CASSQDTSGYNEQFF.

The V call is TRBV10-3, the J call TRBJ2-3, with 8 bases that match TRBD2. J lost 7 bases, V lost 4 bases, and 7 bases had no gene match. This CDR3 is 14 amino acids long. The germline V gene has CDR1 ENHRY and CDR2 SYGVKD. The chain's CDR3 is CAISGVAGTNTQYF. The CDR3 DNA is TGTGCCATCAGTGGGGTAGCGGGGACTAATACGCAGTATTTT.

This clone came up a few times. The V call is TRBV11-2, the J call TRBJ1-1, with 9 nucleotides matching TRBD1. The length of the CDR3 is 15 residues. Losses at the gene ends were 6 bases for V and 4 bases for J; bases not matched to a gene: 9. CDR1 is SGHAT, CDR2 FQNNGV, per germline. The CDR3 sequence: CASSPAPGQGTEAFF. Written as DNA, the CDR3 is TGTGCCAGCAGTCCCGCCCCGGGACAGGGCACTGAAGCTTTCTTT.

As for this clone: The sample has other DNA sequences that encode this CDR3 too. V and J are TRBV6-5 and TRBJ2-5, with TRBD2 as a possible D gene (5 bases). Germline-derived CDR1 and CDR2 are MNHEY and SVGAGI. V was clipped by 0 bases and J by 4 bases, with 9 bases between them. This CDR3 spans 14 amino acids. The CDR3 DNA reads TGTGCCAGCAGTTACTCGACGGGAACAGAGACCCAGTACTTC. It is translated as CASSYSTGTETQYF.

This clone turned up a few times. The chain has TRBV6-5 and TRBJ2-7; the match to TRBD2 covers 7 bases. Losses at the gene ends were 6 bases for V and 1 base for J; bases not matched to a gene: 6. This CDR3 comprises 14 residues. Looked up from germline, CDR1 is MNHEY and CDR2 is SVGAGI. CDR3 bases: TGTGCCAGCAGGAGGACTAGAGGATCCTACGAGCAGTACTTC. Translated: CASRRTRGSYEQYF.

The gene calls are TRBV5-1 and TRBJ1-1; a possible D gene is TRBD1 (5 bases). Looked up from germline, CDR1 is SGHRS and CDR2 is YFSETQ. The CDR3 is made up of 15 amino acids. V dropped 1 base and J dropped 4 bases, with 14 bases sitting between them. The CDR3 DNA is TGCGCCAGCAGCTTGAGTCCGCAGGGAGGCACTGAAGCTTTCTTT. It codes for CASSLSPQGGTEAFF. Combining the CDR3 with reference TRBV5-1 and TRBJ1-1 gives the whole variable domain KAGVTQTPRYLIKTRGQQVTLSCSPISGHRSVSWYQQTPGQGLQFLFEYFSETQRNKGNFPGRFSGRQFSNSRSEMNVSTLELGDSALYLCASSLSPQGGTEAFFGQGTRLTVV.

In this sample, this clone turned up a few times. This chain connects TRBV5-4 to TRBJ2-1; 8 bases are shared with TRBD2. The CDR3 has 15 residues. J gave up 2 bases and V 0 bases, and 1 base lay outside the gene matches. Germline V gene sequence: CDR1 SGHNT, CDR2 YYREEE (reference sequence). Here the CDR3 reads CASSLDGRAYNEQFF. CDR3 DNA sequence: TGTGCCAGCAGCTTGGACGGGAGGGCCTACAATGAGCAGTTCTTC.

This sequence joins TRBV28 and TRBJ2-1; 7 bases match TRBD1. V lost 3 bases and J lost 0; bases outside the gene matches: 8. CDR1 MDHEN and CDR2 SYDVKM come from the germline V gene. The CDR3 covers 17 residues. Here the CDR3 reads CASSFIAGTASYNEQFF. The CDR3 bases are TGTGCCAGCAGTTTCATAGCTGGGACAGCCTCCTACAATGAGCAGTTCTTC.

This rearrangement joins TRBV27 to TRBJ2-1; TRBD2 agrees at 7 bases. This CDR3 region has 16 residues. CDR1 MNHEY and CDR2 SMNVEV come from the germline V gene (reference sequence). Unmatched junction bases numbered 9, after V lost 3 bases and J lost 4 bases. In DNA form, the CDR3 reads TGTGCCAGCAGTTTTAGCGCTAGCGGAATATACAATGAGCAGTTCTTC. As protein: CASSFSASGIYNEQFF.

This clone was counted a few times. The chain combines TRBV30 with TRBJ2-7, with unresolved D. The V gene's germline CDR1 is GTSNPN and CDR2 SVGIG (reference sequence). V was shortened by 3 bases and J by 6 bases, with 9 bases between the two germline ends. The CDR3 is made up of 11 amino acids. The CDR3: CAWSLDFEQYF. Here the CDR3 DNA reads TGTGCCTGGAGCCTTGACTTCGAGCAGTACTTC.

The sample holds a few counts of this clone. The chain employs TRBV30 and TRBJ2-1, with D perhaps TRBD2 (6 bases). Germline values: CDR1 GTSNPN, CDR2 SVGIG (reference sequence). V was shortened by 3 bases and J by 8 bases, with 26 bases between the two germline ends. This CDR3 contains 17 residues. CDR3 sequence: CAWSAGLKGVTLDEQFF. CDR3 nucleotide sequence: TGTGCCTGGAGCGCGGGGTTGAAAGGGGTGACCCTCGATGAGCAGTTCTTC.

A few counts support this clone. The chain couples TRBV6-5 to TRBJ2-7, with 8 bases fitting TRBD1. The CDR3 has 16 amino acids. V lost 0 bases and J lost 2; bases outside the gene matches: 6. Germline CDR1 MNHEY, CDR2 SVGAGI. The CDR3 DNA follows: TGTGCCAGCAGTTACTCCAGGGGGCCCCTGGCCTACGAGCAGTACTTC. It codes for CASSYSRGPLAYEQYF.

The J gene is TRBJ2-5, the V gene TRBV30, with 10 nucleotides matching TRBD1. Germline V gene lookup returns CDR1 GTSNPN and CDR2 SVGIG (reference sequence). The CDR3 spans 16 residues. V shed 1 base and J 4 bases; nucleotides not matched to a gene: 9. The CDR3 sequence is CAWSAPRTGGRETQYF. For the CDR3, the DNA is TGTGCCTGGAGTGCACCACGGACAGGGGGAAGAGAGACCCAGTACTTC.

This clone appeared a few times. The chain is built from TRBV29-1 and TRBJ2-5; TRBD1 agrees at 9 bases. Germline V gene lookup returns CDR1 SQVTM and CDR2 ANQGSEA. The CDR3 has 12 residues. The V and J ends lost 5 bases and 3 bases, in that order; junction bases with no gene match: 1. CDR3 bases: TGCAGCGTTAGGACAGGGGAAGAGACCCAGTACTTC. Residues: CSVRTGEETQYF.

The chain uses TRBV4-3 and TRBJ2-1, with 9 positions matching TRBD2. CDR1 is LGHNA and CDR2 is YSLEER in the germline V gene. The J segment lost 15 bases and the V segment lost 0 bases, leaving 9 bases of the junction unmatched. The CDR3 contains 14 residues. The CDR3 is CASSQDTSSGMRFF. The DNA of the CDR3 is TGCGCCAGCAGCCAAGATACCTCTAGCGGGATGCGGTTCTTC.

This clone occurred a few times. This sequence joins TRBV6-1 and TRBJ1-1; 7 bases agree with TRBD1. This CDR3 is built from 15 residues. The germline V gene has CDR1 MNHNS and CDR2 SASEGT. With V trimmed by 2 bases and J by 1 base, 4 bases remained unmatched. The CDR3 spells CASSEHGTANTEAFF. The CDR3 coding sequence is TGTGCCAGCAGTGAACACGGGACAGCGAACACTGAAGCTTTCTTT.

In its sample, this clone was seen a few times. The V and J genes are TRBV5-1 and TRBJ2-7; D is perhaps TRBD1 (5 bases). The CDR3 is 15 amino acids. Germline values: CDR1 SGHRS, CDR2 YFSETQ. With 6 bases removed from V and 2 bases from J, the gap between germline ends came to 18 bases. The CDR3: CASKSLQASTYEQYF. DNA of the CDR3: TGCGCCAGCAAGTCCCTACAGGCTAGTACCTACGAGCAGTACTTC. Variable domain in full (rest from reference TRBV5-1 and TRBJ2-7): KAGVTQTPRYLIKTRGQQVTLSCSPISGHRSVSWYQQTPGQGLQFLFEYFSETQRNKGNFPGRFSGRQFSNSRSEMNVSTLELGDSALYLCASKSLQASTYEQYFGPGTRLTVT.

This clone was observed a few times. V gene TRBV28 combines with J gene TRBJ2-7; D is undetermined. The CDR3 length is 14 residues. Germline assignment: CDR1 MDHEN and CDR2 SYDVKM. V lost 2 bases, J lost 7 bases, and 15 bases lay in between. CDR3 residues: CASSLNAGTEEQYF. DNA of the CDR3: TGTGCCAGCAGTTTAAACGCAGGAACCGAAGAGCAGTACTTC.

This clone was seen only a few times. V is TRBV2 and J is TRBJ2-7, with 12 positions matching TRBD1. J was trimmed by 7 bases and V by 8 bases; bases with no gene match: 9. The CDR3 runs to 14 residues. In germline, CDR1 is SNHLY, CDR2 FYNNEI. The CDR3, as DNA: TGTGCCAGCTGTCCGGGACAGGGGGCGCGGGAGCAGTACTTC. The encoded protein is CASCPGQGAREQYF.